This record looks at one T cell receptor (beta chain) sequence and its context. Its antigen is undetermined. This CDR3 has 13 amino acids. V lost 2 bases, J lost 7 bases, and 12 bases lay in between. CDR1 is SEHNR and CDR2 is FQNEAQ in the germline V gene (reference sequence). These data come from a study of OX40 agonist ivuxolimab in advanced cancers. Study in general: Treatment of patients was with ivuxolimab, an agonistic anti-OX40 (CD134) antibody. Dose-escalation cases comprised hepatocellular carcinoma, melanoma, renal cell or head and neck cancer. Age averaged about 66 years (range roughly 23 to 79), and roughly 80% were male. Study findings and constraints: Circulating CD4+ and CD8+ T cells showed clonal expansion by week 6 at 0.1 to 3.0 mg/kg.

Data came from immunoSEQ multiplex PCR; TCRdb stores just in-frame clones and leaves some out. Of roughly 60,000 clones in the sample, approximately 89% were seen once. Source: CD4+ or CD8+ T cells sorted from blood, taken in a trial of the OX40 agonist ivuxolimab. This sequence was found in an adult with an advanced solid tumor such as melanoma, head and neck, liver or kidney cancer. The V gene is TRBV7-9, the J gene TRBJ2-7; D is ambiguous. CDR3 region: CASSLQDGVEQYF. Written as DNA, the CDR3 is TGTGCCAGCAGCTTACAGGATGGTGTTGAGCAGTACTTC.